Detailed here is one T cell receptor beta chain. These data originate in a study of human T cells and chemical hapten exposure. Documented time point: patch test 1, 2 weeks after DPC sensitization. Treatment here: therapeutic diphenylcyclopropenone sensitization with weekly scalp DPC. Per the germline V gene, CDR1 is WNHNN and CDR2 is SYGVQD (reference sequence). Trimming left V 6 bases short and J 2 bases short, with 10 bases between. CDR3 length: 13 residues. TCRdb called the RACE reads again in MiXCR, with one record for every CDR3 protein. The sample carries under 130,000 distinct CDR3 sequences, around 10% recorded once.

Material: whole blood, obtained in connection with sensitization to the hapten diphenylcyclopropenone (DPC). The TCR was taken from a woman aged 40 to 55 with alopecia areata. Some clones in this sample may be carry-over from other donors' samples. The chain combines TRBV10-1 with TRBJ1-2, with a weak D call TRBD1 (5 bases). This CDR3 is CASSRDTNYGYTF. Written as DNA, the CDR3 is TGCGCCAGCAGCAGGGATACCAACTATGGCTACACCTTC.